This TCR beta chain is drawn from a study of graft-versus-host responses after intestinal transplantation listed by TCRdb under 2021. The study in broad terms: The transplants that recipients got were multivisceral, liver-intestinal, or isolated intestinal. Anti-thymocyte globulin induction was given to all recipients, followed by maintenance tacrolimus and steroids for around three years. Graft-versus-host and host-versus-graft alloreactive T cell clones were tracked in the graft, circulation and bone marrow after intestinal transplantation using bulk TCR-beta CDR3 sequencing. To identify alloreactive clones, pre-transplant mixed lymphocyte reaction products were sequenced and compared with unstimulated pre-transplant donor and recipient T cells. A cohort of roughly 25 intestinal transplant recipients, including one retransplant, was enrolled, and a few patients lacking pretransplant specimens were excluded. A peak of at least 4% donor T cells among recipient peripheral blood mononuclear cells was the definition used for donor T cell macrochimerism. Instead of going to the commercial service, samples from a few later patients were sequenced in-house on an Illumina MiSeq and processed with MiXCR.

Study-level results and caveats: GvH clones were found in recipient bone marrow, and some of the GvH clones appeared earlier in ileal mucosa or blood, which is consistent with an intestinal mucosal origin. In patients with donor T cell macrochimerism, the allografts had high GvH to HvG T cell clonal ratios. Early after transplant, peak levels of circulating GvH clones were associated with declines in HvG clones. The conclusions were limited by the relatively low number and heterogeneity of the intestinal transplant patients.

In the paper's terms, the time point label means: cells obtained before transplantation from donor or recipient. CD3+CD4+ and CD3+CD8+ populations were FACS-sorted from unstimulated pre-transplant donor and recipient cells taken from spleen or lymph nodes. A remark on this clone: The antigen it recognizes is unknown. Per-nucleotide qualities are absent, and no much larger clonotype sits a single base away.

Library preparation employed the immunoSEQ multiplex PCR assay. For most patients, genomic DNA was isolated with the Qiagen DNeasy Blood and Tissue Kit and sent frozen to Adaptive Biotechnologies for TCR sequencing. For most patients, genomic DNA was subjected to high-throughput TCR-beta CDR3 sequencing by Adaptive Biotechnologies. The paper's data handling went like this. Adaptive's ImmunoSEQ software supplied the TCR sequencing data for 18 patients, while MiXCR and VDJtools were used to process three other patients. To correct CD4 versus CD8 sorting errors, sequences present in both subsets at a frequency ratio below 5:1 were removed. CDR3 nucleotide sequences shared between donor and recipient were removed because the origin of such sequences could not be assigned. At least 2-fold expansion over unstimulated cells and a minimum CFSE-low frequency of 0.002% (template counts) or 0.001% (read counts) were required for clones to be classified as alloreactive. Mappable clones were those detected in sequenced pre-transplant spleen, lymph node, or MLR CFSE-low populations of the donor or recipient. The cumulative frequency of alloreactive clones was calculated as a percentage of all sequences, weighted by copy number. Not all clones reach the TCRdb copy of this immuneACCESS table, which keeps in-frame sequences only. Checked studies attribute under half of the gap to unresolved V genes and leave the rest unexplained. The DNA gave D and trimming, while V, J and clone size come from that table. Counted in this sample were 100,000 or so clones; roughly nine tenths of them appeared once. The top ten hold roughly 0.17% of the sample.

This TCR was recovered from a human donor who received an intestinal transplant. Sequenced material: unstimulated CD4+ T cells sorted from spleen or lymph node cells, taken before intestinal transplant.

The CDR3 protein sequence reads: CASSFLPVRMETNEKLFF. The bases are TGTGCCAGCAGCTTCTTACCAGTGAGGATGGAGACTAATGAAAAACTGTTTTTT. The chain links TRBV7-9 with TRBJ1-4; the D gene is not confidently resolved. The CDR3, cysteine through phenylalanine, is 18 amino acids long. The DNA shown is the 54-base CDR3, in frame from base 1. V drops 3 bases and J drops 2 bases, leaving 19 bases in between. Looking up the germline V gene (reference sequence) yields CDR1 SEHNR and CDR2 FQNEAQ.